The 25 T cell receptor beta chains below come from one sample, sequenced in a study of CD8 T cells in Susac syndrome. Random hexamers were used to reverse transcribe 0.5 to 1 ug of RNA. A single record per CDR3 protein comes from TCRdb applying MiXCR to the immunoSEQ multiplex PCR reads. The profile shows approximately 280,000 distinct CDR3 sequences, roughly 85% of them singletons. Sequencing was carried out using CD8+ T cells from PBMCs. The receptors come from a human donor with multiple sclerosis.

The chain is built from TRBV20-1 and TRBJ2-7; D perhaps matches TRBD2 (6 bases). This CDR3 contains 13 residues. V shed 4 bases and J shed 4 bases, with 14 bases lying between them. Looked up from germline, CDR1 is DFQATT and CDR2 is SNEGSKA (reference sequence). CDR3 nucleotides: TGCAGTGCTATCCCCCGGGAGCGGTACGAGCAGTACTTC. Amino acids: CSAIPRERYEQYF.

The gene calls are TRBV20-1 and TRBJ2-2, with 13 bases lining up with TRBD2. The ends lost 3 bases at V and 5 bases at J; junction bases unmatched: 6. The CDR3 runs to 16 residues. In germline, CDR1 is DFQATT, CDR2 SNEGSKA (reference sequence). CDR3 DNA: TGCAGTGCTAGTTCGACTAGCGGGAGGATAACCGGGGAGCTGTTTTTT. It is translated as CSASSTSGRITGELFF.

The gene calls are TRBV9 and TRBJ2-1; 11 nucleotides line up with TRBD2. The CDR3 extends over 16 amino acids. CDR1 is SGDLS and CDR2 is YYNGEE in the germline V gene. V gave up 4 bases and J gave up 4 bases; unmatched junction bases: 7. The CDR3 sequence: CASSPSGTSGYNEQFF. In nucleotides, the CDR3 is TGTGCCAGCAGCCCTTCCGGGACTAGCGGATACAATGAGCAGTTCTTC.

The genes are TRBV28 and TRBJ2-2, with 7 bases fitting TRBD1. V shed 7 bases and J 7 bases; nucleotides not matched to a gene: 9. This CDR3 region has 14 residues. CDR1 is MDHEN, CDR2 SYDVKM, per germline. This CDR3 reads CASITTGIGGELFF. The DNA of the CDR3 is TGTGCCAGCATCACGACAGGGATCGGCGGGGAGCTGTTTTTT.

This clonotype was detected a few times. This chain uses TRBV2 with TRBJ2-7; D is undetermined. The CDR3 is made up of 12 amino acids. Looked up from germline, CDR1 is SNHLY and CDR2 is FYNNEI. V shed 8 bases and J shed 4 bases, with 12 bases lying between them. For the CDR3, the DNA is TGTGCCAGCTACATCCCCGGTTACGAGCAGTACTTC. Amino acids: CASYIPGYEQYF. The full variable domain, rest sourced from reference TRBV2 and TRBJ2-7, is EPEVTQTPSHQVTQMGQEVILRCVPISNHLYFYWYRQILGQKVEFLVSFYNNEISEKSEIFDDQFSVERPDGSNFTLKIRSTKLEDSAMYFCASYIPGYEQYFGPGTRLTVT.

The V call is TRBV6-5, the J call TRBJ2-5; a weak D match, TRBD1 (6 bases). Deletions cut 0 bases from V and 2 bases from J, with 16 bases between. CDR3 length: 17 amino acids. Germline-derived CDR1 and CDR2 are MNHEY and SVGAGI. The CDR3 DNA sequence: TGTGCCAGCAGTTACTCGGTTGACAGGATGGTGCAAGAGACCCAGTACTTC. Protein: CASSYSVDRMVQETQYF.

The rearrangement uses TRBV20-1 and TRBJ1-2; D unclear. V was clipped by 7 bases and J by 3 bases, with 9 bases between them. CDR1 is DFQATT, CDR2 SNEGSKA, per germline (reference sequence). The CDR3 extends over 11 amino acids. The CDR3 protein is CSERRHYGYTF. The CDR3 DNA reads TGCAGTGAGCGACGGCACTATGGCTACACCTTC.

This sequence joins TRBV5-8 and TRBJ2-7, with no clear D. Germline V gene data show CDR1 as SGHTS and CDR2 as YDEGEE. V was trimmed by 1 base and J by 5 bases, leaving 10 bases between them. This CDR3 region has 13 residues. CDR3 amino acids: CASSLFTVHEQYF. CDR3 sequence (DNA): TGTGCCAGCAGCTTGTTTACTGTACACGAGCAGTACTTC.

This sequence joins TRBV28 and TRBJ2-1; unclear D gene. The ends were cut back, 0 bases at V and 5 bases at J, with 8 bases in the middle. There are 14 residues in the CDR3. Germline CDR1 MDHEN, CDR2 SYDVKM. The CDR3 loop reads CASSLWENNNEQFF. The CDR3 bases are TGTGCCAGCAGTTTATGGGAGAATAACAATGAGCAGTTCTTC.

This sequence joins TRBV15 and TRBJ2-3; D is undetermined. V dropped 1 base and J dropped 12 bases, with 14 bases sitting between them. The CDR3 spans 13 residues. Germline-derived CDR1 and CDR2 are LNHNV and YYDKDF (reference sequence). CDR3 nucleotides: TGTGCCACCAGCAGAGTGTACGGTTCCCCTCAGTATTTT. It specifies CATSRVYGSPQYF.

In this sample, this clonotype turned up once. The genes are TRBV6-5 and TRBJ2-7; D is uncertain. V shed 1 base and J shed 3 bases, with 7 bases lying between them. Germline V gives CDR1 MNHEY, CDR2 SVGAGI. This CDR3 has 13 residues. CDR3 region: CASSYFVGYEQYF. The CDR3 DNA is TGTGCCAGCAGTTACTTTGTAGGCTACGAGCAGTACTTC.

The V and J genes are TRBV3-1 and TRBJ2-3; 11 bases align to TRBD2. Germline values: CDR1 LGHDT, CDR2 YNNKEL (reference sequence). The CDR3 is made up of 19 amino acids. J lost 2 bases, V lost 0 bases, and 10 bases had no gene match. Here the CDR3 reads CASSQEWVAGGRDTDTQYF. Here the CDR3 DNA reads TGTGCCAGCAGCCAAGAATGGGTAGCGGGAGGGCGAGACACAGATACGCAGTATTTT.

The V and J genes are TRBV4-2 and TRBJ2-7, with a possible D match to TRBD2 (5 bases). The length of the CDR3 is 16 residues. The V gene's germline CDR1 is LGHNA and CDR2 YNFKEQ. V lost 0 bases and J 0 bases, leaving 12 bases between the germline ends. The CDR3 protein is CASSQEASGVSYEQYF. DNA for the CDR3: TGTGCCAGCAGCCAAGAAGCCAGCGGAGTCTCCTACGAGCAGTACTTC.

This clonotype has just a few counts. This CDR3 reads CASSVAGNYEQYF. In DNA, the CDR3 is TGTGCCAGCAGCGTAGCGGGGAACTACGAGCAGTACTTC. The gene calls are TRBV9 and TRBJ2-7, with D possibly TRBD2 on 5 matching bases. Germline CDR1 is SGDLS and CDR2 is YYNGEE. V was clipped by 0 bases and J by 3 bases, with 7 bases between them. The CDR3 contains 13 residues.

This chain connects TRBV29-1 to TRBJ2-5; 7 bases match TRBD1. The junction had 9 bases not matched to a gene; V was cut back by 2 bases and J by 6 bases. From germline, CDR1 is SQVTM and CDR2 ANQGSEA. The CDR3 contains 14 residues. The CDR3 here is CSVETQTGKKTQYF. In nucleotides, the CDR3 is TGCAGCGTTGAAACCCAGACAGGGAAAAAGACCCAGTACTTC. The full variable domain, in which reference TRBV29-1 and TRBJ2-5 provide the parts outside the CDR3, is SAVISQKPSRDICQRGTSLTIQCQVDSQVTMMFWYRQQPGQSLTLIATANQGSEATYESGFVIDKFPISRPNLTFSTLTVSNMSPEDSSIYLCSVETQTGKKTQYFGPGTRLLVL.

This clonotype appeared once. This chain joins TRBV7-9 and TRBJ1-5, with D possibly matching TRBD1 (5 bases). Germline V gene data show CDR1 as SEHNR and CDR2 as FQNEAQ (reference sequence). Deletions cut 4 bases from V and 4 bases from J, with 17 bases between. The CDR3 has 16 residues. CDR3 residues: CASSSGLTYGNQPQHF. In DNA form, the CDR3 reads TGTGCCAGCAGCTCGGGACTAACCTACGGGAATCAGCCCCAGCATTTT.

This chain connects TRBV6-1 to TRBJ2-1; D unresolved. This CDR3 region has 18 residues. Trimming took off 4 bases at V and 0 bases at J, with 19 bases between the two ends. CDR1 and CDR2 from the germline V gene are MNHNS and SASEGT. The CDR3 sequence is CASSGDPPAATSYNEQFF. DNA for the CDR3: TGTGCCAGCAGTGGAGACCCACCCGCGGCAACCTCCTACAATGAGCAGTTCTTC.

The CDR3 spells CSVVRGTEQYF. CDR3 bases: TGCAGCGTTGTCAGGGGGACCGAGCAGTACTTC. The chain combines TRBV29-1 with TRBJ2-7, with 7 bases fitting TRBD1. The CDR3 loop spans 11 amino acids. The trim removed 4 bases at V and 6 bases at J, leaving 3 bases unmatched. Per the germline V gene, CDR1 is SQVTM and CDR2 is ANQGSEA.

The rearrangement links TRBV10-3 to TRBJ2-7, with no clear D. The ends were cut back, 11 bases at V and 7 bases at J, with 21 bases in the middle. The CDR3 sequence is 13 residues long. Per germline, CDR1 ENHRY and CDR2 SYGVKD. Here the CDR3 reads CAAQNPPTGEQYF. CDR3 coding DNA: TGTGCCGCCCAAAACCCCCCTACTGGGGAGCAGTACTTC.

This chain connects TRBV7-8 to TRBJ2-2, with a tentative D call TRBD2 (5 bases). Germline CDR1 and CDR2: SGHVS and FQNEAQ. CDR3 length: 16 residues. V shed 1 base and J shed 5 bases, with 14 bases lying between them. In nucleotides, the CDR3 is TGTGCCAGCAGCTTAGAATTTTTGGGAGAAACCGGGGAGCTGTTTTTT. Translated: CASSLEFLGETGELFF. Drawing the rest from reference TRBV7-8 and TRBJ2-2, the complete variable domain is GAGVSQSPRYKVAKRGQDVALRCDPISGHVSLFWYQQALGQGPEFLTYFQNEAQLDKSGLPSDRFFAERPEGSVSTLKIQRTQQEDSAVYLCASSLEFLGETGELFFGEGSRLTVL.

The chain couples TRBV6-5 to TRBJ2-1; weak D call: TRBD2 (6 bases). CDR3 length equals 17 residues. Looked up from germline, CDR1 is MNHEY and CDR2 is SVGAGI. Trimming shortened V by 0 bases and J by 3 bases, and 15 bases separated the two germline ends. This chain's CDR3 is CASSYSNLAGYYNEQFF. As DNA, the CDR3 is TGTGCCAGCAGTTACTCGAATCTCGCGGGATACTACAATGAGCAGTTCTTC.

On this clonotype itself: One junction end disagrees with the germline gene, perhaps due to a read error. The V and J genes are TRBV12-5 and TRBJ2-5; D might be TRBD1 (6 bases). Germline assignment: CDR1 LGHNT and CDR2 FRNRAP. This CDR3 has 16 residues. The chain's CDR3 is CASGPIKTGQKEAQYF. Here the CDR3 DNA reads TGTGCTAGTGGTCCCATTAAGACAGGCCAGAAAGAGGCCCAGTACTTC.

CDR3 coding DNA: TGTGCCAGCAGTTTATCGGGCCTAAGCTCCTACAATGAGCAGTTCTTC. Translation gives CASSLSGLSSYNEQFF. The chain recombines TRBV27 with TRBJ2-1; D gene ambiguous. Trimming took off 0 bases at V and 0 bases at J, with 9 bases between the two ends. The germline V gene has CDR1 MNHEY and CDR2 SMNVEV (reference sequence). CDR3 size: 16 residues.

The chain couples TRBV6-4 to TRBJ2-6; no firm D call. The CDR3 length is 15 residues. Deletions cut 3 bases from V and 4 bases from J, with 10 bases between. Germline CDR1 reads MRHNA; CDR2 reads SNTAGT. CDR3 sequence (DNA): TGTGCCAGCAGTGAAGTGGGGTCCGGGGCCAACGTCCTGACTTTC. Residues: CASSEVGSGANVLTF.

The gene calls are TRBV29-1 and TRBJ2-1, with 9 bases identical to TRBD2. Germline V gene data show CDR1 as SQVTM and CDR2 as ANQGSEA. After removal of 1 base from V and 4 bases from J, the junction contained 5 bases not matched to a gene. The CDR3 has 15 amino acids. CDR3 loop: CSVEGLAEPYNEQFF. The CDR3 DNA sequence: TGCAGCGTTGAAGGACTAGCGGAACCATACAATGAGCAGTTCTTC.